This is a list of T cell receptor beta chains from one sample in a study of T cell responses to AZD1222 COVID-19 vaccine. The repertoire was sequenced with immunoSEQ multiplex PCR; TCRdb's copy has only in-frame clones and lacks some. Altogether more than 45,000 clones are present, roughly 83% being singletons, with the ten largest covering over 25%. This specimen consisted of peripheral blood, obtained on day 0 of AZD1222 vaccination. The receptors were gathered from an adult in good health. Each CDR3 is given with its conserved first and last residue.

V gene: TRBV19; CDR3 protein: CASNGRMGQGNTEAFF
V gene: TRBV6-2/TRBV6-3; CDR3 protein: CASSYGKGYHEQYF
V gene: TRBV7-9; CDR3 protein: CASSYGTQQFF
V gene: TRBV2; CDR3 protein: CASTVGWAEAFF
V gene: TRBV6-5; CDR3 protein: CASSYSWTGDEQYF
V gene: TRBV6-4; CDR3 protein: CASSDSREGEQFF
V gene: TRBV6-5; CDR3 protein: CASRFLQGNEQFF
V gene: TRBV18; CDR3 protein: CASSPPVGPEQYF
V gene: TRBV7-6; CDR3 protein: CASSFGRGENTEAFF
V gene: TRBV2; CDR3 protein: CASKGTTSSYTQYF
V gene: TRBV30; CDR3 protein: CAWILRDSGNTIYF
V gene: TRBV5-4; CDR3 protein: CASSLRQGNSPLHF
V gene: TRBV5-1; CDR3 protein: CASSLVGDSNYGYTF
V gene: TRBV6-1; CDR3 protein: CASSESAWTANIQYF
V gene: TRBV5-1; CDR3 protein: CASSSSGTGYSPLHF
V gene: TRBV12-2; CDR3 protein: CASRHGTESEQYF
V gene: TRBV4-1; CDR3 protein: CASSQAGTGTYEQYF
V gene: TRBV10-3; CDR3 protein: CAIATVANTEAFF
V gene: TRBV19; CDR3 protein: CASSIGGPGDTQYF
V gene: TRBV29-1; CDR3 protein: CSVEVETQYF
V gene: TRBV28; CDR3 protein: CASSLRGDPGSDTQYF
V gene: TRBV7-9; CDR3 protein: CASSLPLGQSYGYTF
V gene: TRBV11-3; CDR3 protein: CASSPRPGLDEQFF
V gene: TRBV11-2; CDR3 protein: CASSPLSGKTEQYF
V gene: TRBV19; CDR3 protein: CASTLNGAGAGELFF
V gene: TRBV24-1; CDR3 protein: CATSDGSRGNTIYF
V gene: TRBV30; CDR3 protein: CAWSAVRAPLHF
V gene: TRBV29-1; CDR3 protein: CSAGSQERATEAFF
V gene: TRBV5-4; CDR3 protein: CASSLRRENYGYTF
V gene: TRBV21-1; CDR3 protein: CASSTVAGGSYNEQFF
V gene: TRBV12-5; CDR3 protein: CASAPPGSEQYF
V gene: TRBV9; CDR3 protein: CASSPRGSGITGELFF
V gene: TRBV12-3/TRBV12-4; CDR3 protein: CASSQGGSETQYF
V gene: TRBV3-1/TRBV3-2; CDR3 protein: CASSLALHGSEAFF
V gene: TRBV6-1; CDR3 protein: CASSEVMGRGDDEQYF
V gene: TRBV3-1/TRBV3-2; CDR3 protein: CASSHSNNEQFF
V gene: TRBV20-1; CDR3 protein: CGLQGDTEAFF
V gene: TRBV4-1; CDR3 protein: CASRRTSGSMETQYF
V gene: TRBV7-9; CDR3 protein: CASWGGNERGTEAFF
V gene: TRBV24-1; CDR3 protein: CATSDRPTGELFF
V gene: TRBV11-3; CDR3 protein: CASSSYGRGPNTGELFF
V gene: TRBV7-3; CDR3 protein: CASSKLRGTNTGELFF